This T cell receptor (beta chain) is drawn from a study of blood T cell repertoires in COVID-19. With 6 bases clipped from V and 6 bases from J, the junction kept 6 bases outside the gene matches. The CDR3 totals 13 residues. Germline V gene lookup returns CDR1 MDHEN and CDR2 SYDVKM. Per the original data handling: Amplifying reference gene primers gave estimates of nucleated cell counts. Profiled with immunoSEQ multiplex PCR; TCRdb holds only in-frame clones, not every one. Clone size and V and J calls were adopted from that table, with D and trimming inferred from the DNA. The profile covers 300,000 to 450,000 clones, with roughly 90% appearing a single time and about 3% taken by the ten largest.

V usage is TRBV28 and J usage is TRBJ2-7, with 9 positions matching TRBD1. This sequence originates from a woman aged 25 to 39 with COVID-19, enrolled during active disease. Source material: peripheral blood. The CDR3 DNA reads TGTGCCAGCAGAAGGGGACAGGGTGGCGAGCAGTACGTC. Translated, it gives CASRRGQGGEQYV.